This T cell receptor beta chain was documented in a study of blood T cell repertoires in COVID-19. In the original workflow: Estimates of nucleated cell counts were drawn from the amplification of reference gene primers. Method: immunoSEQ multiplex PCR; TCRdb's copy keeps in-frame clones and lacks some. For V, J and clone size, that table is used; D and trimming come from the DNA. The data contain around 170,000 clones, about 81% of them seen just once; the ten biggest clones take up approximately 12%. The sample was peripheral blood. The TCR originated in a woman of 80 years or more with COVID-19, enrolled during active disease.

Here the CDR3 DNA reads TGTGCCAGCTCACCTGACATAACGGTCGGCGAGCAGTACTTC. It yields the protein CASSPDITVGEQYF. This rearrangement joins TRBV18 to TRBJ2-7; D is unclear. Germline CDR1 and CDR2: KGHSH and LQKENI. Trimming shortened V by 3 bases and J by 6 bases, and 15 bases separated the two germline ends. The CDR3 loop spans 14 amino acids.